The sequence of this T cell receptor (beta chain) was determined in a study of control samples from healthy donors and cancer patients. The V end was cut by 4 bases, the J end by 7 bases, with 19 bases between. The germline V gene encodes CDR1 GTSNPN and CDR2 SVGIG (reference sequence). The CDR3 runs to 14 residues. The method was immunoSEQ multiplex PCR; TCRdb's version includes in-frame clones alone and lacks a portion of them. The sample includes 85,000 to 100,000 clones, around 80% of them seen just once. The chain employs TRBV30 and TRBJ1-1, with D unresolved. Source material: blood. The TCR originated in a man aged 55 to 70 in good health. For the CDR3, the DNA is TGTGCCTGGACAACCTACTTACGGCAGTTTGAAGCTTTCTTT. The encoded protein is CAWTTYLRQFEAFF.